The 6 T cell receptor beta chains below come from one sample, sequenced in a study of control samples from healthy donors and cancer patients. Here immunoSEQ multiplex PCR was the method, and the copy in TCRdb shows in-frame clones only, minus some. Altogether 150,000 or so clones are present, roughly 93% being singletons, with the ten largest covering more than 4.5%. Sequencing was carried out using blood. These receptors all stem from a man younger than 35 in good health.

The genes are TRBV5-1 and TRBJ2-2, with a possible D match to TRBD2 (6 bases). This CDR3 contains 16 residues. The germline V gene has CDR1 SGHRS and CDR2 YFSETQ. V lost 3 bases to trimming and J lost 5 bases, with 17 bases between them. CDR3 in amino acids: CASSSYTGLTTGELFF. DNA for the CDR3: TGCGCCAGCAGCTCCTATACGGGACTTACGACCGGGGAGCTGTTTTTT. Drawing the rest from reference TRBV5-1 and TRBJ2-2, the complete variable domain is KAGVTQTPRYLIKTRGQQVTLSCSPISGHRSVSWYQQTPGQGLQFLFEYFSETQRNKGNFPGRFSGRQFSNSRSEMNVSTLELGDSALYLCASSSYTGLTTGELFFGEGSRLTVL.

This chain joins TRBV4-3 and TRBJ1-3; TRBD1 matches at 9 bases. Per the germline V gene, CDR1 is LGHNA and CDR2 is YSLEER. V dropped 0 bases and J dropped 3; count of bases not matched to a gene: 6. This CDR3 contains 17 residues. This CDR3 reads CASSQDPEDRGGNTIYF. CDR3 bases: TGCGCCAGCAGCCAAGATCCGGAGGACAGGGGTGGAAACACCATATATTTT.

The rearrangement uses TRBV6-5 and TRBJ2-1; tentative D call: TRBD2 (7 bases). The CDR3 is 15 amino acids. From germline, CDR1 is MNHEY and CDR2 SVGAGI. V gave up 7 bases and J gave up 4 bases, with 17 bases separating them. This CDR3 reads CASTGGPSIYNEQFF. CDR3 coding DNA: TGTGCCAGCACCGGGGGGCCCTCTATATACAATGAGCAGTTCTTC.

V gene TRBV5-4 combines with J gene TRBJ1-1; D gene ambiguous. In germline, CDR1 is SGHNT, CDR2 YYREEE (reference sequence). V shed 4 bases and J shed 4 bases, with 11 bases lying between them. The CDR3 sequence is 13 residues long. The DNA for the CDR3 is TGTGCCAGCAGCCACGCAGTTCGCACTGAAGCTTTCTTT. This codes for CASSHAVRTEAFF.

The V gene is TRBV27, the J gene TRBJ1-4; D perhaps matches TRBD1 (5 bases). Trimming shortened V by 6 bases and J by 5 bases, and 13 bases separated the two germline ends. This CDR3 is built from 14 residues. CDR1 and CDR2 from the germline V gene are MNHEY and SMNVEV (reference sequence). The CDR3 here is CASRMTAPNEKLFF. CDR3 coding DNA: TGTGCCAGCAGGATGACAGCCCCGAATGAAAAACTGTTTTTT.

This clone was seen once. This chain links TRBV11-2 with TRBJ2-1; 11 bases fit TRBD2. V lost 5 bases to trimming and J lost 8 bases; unmatched junction nucleotides: 11. Germline CDR1 SGHAT, CDR2 FQNNGV. This CDR3 is 16 amino acids long. The CDR3 is CASSRPGLAGGDEQFF. CDR3 nucleotides: TGTGCCAGCAGCCGCCCCGGACTAGCGGGTGGGGATGAGCAGTTCTTC.